One and the same sample provided the 9 T cell receptor beta chains below, sequenced in a study of T-cell memory formation after mild COVID-19. TCRdb ran MiXCR on the 5' RACE reads and lists one entry per CDR3 protein. The table records approximately 490,000 distinct CDR3 sequences, roughly 22% of them present only once. Sequenced sample: PBMCs or a T cell subset sorted from them (not recorded which). These receptors were obtained from an adult woman who had mild COVID-19 (a few samples of this study predate the infection). Cell type and time point are not known.

This clonotype has more than one count but fewer than ten. CDR3 nucleotides: TGTGCCAGTAGTATCGCCCTAGCGGCCTACGAGCAGTACTTC. It codes for CASSIALAAYEQYF. This chain uses TRBV19 with TRBJ2-7; 7 bases match TRBD2. There are 14 residues in the CDR3. In germline, CDR1 is LNHDA, CDR2 SQIVND (reference sequence). The V segment lost 3 bases and the J segment 2 bases; nucleotides outside the gene matches: 4.

This clonotype was counted only a few times. The chain employs TRBV5-1 and TRBJ2-7, with D maybe TRBD2 (5 bases). The CDR3 extends over 16 amino acids. V was cut by 0 bases and J by 2 bases, with 15 bases left in between. Looked up from germline, CDR1 is SGHRS and CDR2 is YFSETQ. CDR3 bases: TGCGCCAGCAGCTTGGCGGGGAGTGGTACTGCCTACGAGCAGTACTTC. This gives the protein CASSLAGSGTAYEQYF.

On this clonotype itself: Mismatch with germline at one junction end may stem from a read error. The V gene is TRBV30, the J gene TRBJ1-5; maybe TRBD1 (5 bases). The CDR3 sequence is 13 residues long. Germline values: CDR1 GTSNPN, CDR2 SVGIG (reference sequence). The CDR3 is CAWTPAGDQPQHF. The CDR3 DNA reads TGTGCGTGGACCCCGGCGGGGGATCAGCCCCAGCATTTT. Complete variable domain (other parts from reference TRBV30 and TRBJ1-5): SQTIHQWPATLVQPVGSPLSLECTVEGTSNPNLYWYRQAAGRGLQLLFYSVGIGQISSEVPQNLSASRPQDRQFILSSKKLLLSDSGFYLCAWTPAGDQPQHFGDGTRLSIL.

This clonotype has a handful of counts. This chain uses TRBV29-1 with TRBJ2-2; 7 bases line up with TRBD1. CDR3 length equals 14 residues. Germline V gene data show CDR1 as SQVTM and CDR2 as ANQGSEA. The V segment lost 3 bases and the J segment 6 bases; nucleotides outside the gene matches: 7. The CDR3 nucleotides read TGCAGCGTTGATCGAACAGGGGTGTCCGGGGAGCTGTTTTTT. Translated, it gives CSVDRTGVSGELFF.

The chain carries TRBV20-1 and TRBJ1-2; D perhaps matches TRBD1 (5 bases). The CDR3 totals 13 residues. V was cut by 1 base and J by 6 bases, with 12 bases left in between. CDR1 and CDR2 (germline): DFQATT, SNEGSKA (reference sequence). CDR3 sequence (DNA): TGCAGTGCTAGAGTAGGGCAGGGTAATGGCTACACCTTC. Its translation is CSARVGQGNGYTF.

The chain combines TRBV7-9 with TRBJ1-1; no clear D. The V end lost 9 bases, the J end lost 4 bases, and 6 bases lay between the germline ends. The CDR3 is made up of 10 amino acids. CDR1 and CDR2 (germline): SEHNR, FQNEAQ (reference sequence). CDR3 nucleotides: TGTGCCAGTCGGAGCACTGAAGCTTTCTTT. Encoded protein: CASRSTEAFF. Looking up the rest from reference TRBV7-9 and TRBJ1-1 gives the full variable domain: DTGVSQNPRHKITKRGQNVTFRCDPISEHNRLYWYRQTLGQGPEFLTYFQNEAQLEKSRLLSDRFSAERPKGSFSTLEIQRTEQGDSAMYLCASRSTEAFFGQGTRLTVV.

This chain uses TRBV7-9 with TRBJ2-7, with D tentatively TRBD2 (6 bases). The V end lost 4 bases, the J end lost 4 bases, and 17 bases lay between the germline ends. This CDR3 region has 15 residues. Germline assignment: CDR1 SEHNR and CDR2 FQNEAQ (reference sequence). CDR3 residues: CASSYSLGSGYEQYF. For the CDR3, the DNA is TGTGCCAGCAGCTACTCCCTAGGAAGCGGGTACGAGCAGTACTTC.

This clonotype was observed a few times. V and J are TRBV3-1 and TRBJ2-5; D unresolved. V was clipped by 0 bases and J by 2 bases, with 10 bases between them. The CDR3 runs to 15 residues. CDR1 LGHDT and CDR2 YNNKEL come from the germline V gene (reference sequence). The CDR3: CASSQEIAIQETQYF. For the CDR3, the DNA is TGTGCCAGCAGCCAAGAAATCGCCATACAAGAGACCCAGTACTTC.

This clonotype has a handful of counts. The chain employs TRBV4-3 and TRBJ2-7; no clear D. V gave up 0 bases and J gave up 9 bases, with 18 bases separating them. Germline CDR1 LGHNA, CDR2 YSLEER. The CDR3 extends over 15 amino acids. The CDR3 nucleotides read TGCGCCAGCAGCCAAGATCGAGGTCATGTCGAGAGGCAGTACTTC. It encodes CASSQDRGHVERQYF.